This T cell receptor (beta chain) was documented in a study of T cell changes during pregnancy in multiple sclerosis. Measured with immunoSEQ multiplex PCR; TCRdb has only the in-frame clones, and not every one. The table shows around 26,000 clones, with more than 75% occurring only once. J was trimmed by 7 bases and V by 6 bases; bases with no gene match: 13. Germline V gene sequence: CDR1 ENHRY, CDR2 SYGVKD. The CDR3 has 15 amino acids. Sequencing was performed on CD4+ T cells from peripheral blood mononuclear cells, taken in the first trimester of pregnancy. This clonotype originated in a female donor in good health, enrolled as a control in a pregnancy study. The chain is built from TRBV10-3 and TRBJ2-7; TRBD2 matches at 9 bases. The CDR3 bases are TGTGCCATCAGGTTAGCGGGAGCCCCAAAGGGGGAGCAGTACTTC. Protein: CAIRLAGAPKGEQYF.